The sequence of this TCR beta chain was determined in a study of T cell changes during pregnancy in multiple sclerosis. Trimming pared 1 base from V and 5 bases from J, leaving 11 bases between. The CDR3 loop spans 13 amino acids. Germline V gene sequence: CDR1 GTSNPN, CDR2 SVGIG (reference sequence). Here immunoSEQ multiplex PCR was the method, and the copy in TCRdb shows in-frame clones only, minus some. In the table there are tens of thousands of clones, 84% of which are singletons. Sequencing was performed on CD4+ T cells from peripheral blood mononuclear cells, taken before pregnancy. This receptor was identified in a female donor with multiple sclerosis, enrolled in a pregnancy study. The J gene is TRBJ2-5, the V gene TRBV30; D possibly corresponds to TRBD2 (5 bases). CDR3 loop: CAWSGNPGETQYF. The CDR3 DNA reads as TGTGCCTGGAGTGGAAACCCGGGGGAGACCCAGTACTTC.